This TCR beta chain was observed in a study of monozygotic twins with inflammatory bowel disease. Study-wide results and caveats: Concordant and discordant twins showed no difference in repertoire similarity, possibly from limited power. A single strong clonotype or signal linked to IBD was not supported.

Comment on this clonotype: Its antigen is not identified.

CDR1 and CDR2 (germline): SGHRS, YFSETQ. This CDR3 contains 13 residues. Through template switching, UMIs that included a 6-nucleotide sample barcode were added. TCRdb reprocessed the 5' RACE reads and keeps a single row for each CDR3 protein, giving no DNA. The listing records nearly 450,000 distinct CDR3 sequences. V gene TRBV5-1 combines with J gene TRBJ1-1; the TCRdb call, TRBD1, lacks DNA for checking. The TCR comes from a human donor with ulcerative colitis or Crohn's disease, or a healthy co-twin of an affected twin (not recorded which). The sequenced sample was blood. The CDR3 spells CASSREGGTEAFF.